The 28 T cell receptor beta chains listed next were all sequenced from one sample in a study of CD8 T cells in ankylosing spondylitis. MiXCR, applied by TCRdb to the 5' RACE reads, yields one record per CDR3 protein. The sample has under 200,000 distinct CDR3 sequences, around a tenth seen once. Sequencing was carried out using blood, either unsorted or a sorted T cell fraction (not recorded which). These receptors were obtained from a female donor with ankylosing spondylitis or in good health (not recorded which).

This clonotype was observed at least ten times. The V call is TRBV11-1, the J call TRBJ2-1, with 10 bases aligning to TRBD2. This CDR3 region has 18 residues. Germline assignment: CDR1 SGHAT and CDR2 FQDESV (reference sequence). Trimming at V came to 3 bases and at J to 5 bases, leaving 13 bases not matched to a gene. CDR3 bases: TGTGCCAGCAGCTTCCCGACAGGGATGGGACTAGCGAACAATGAGCAGTTCTTC. The encoded protein is CASSFPTGMGLANNEQFF.

The chain employs TRBV4-3 and TRBJ2-7; possible D gene TRBD1, 6 bases. The CDR3 runs to 15 residues. The germline V and J ends were trimmed by 3 bases and 3 bases, with 15 bases remaining between them. Germline V gene sequence: CDR1 LGHNA, CDR2 YSLEER. The chain's CDR3 is CASSHSRTENYEQYF. CDR3 coding DNA: TGCGCCAGCAGCCACTCGAGGACAGAGAACTACGAGCAGTACTTC.

The sample holds many counts of this clonotype. The chain has TRBV12-3 or TRBV12-4 and TRBJ2-5; 9 nucleotides align to TRBD1. V shed 6 bases and J 5 bases; nucleotides not matched to a gene: 7. CDR3 length: 14 amino acids. The CDR3 sequence: CASSLRDRDETQYF. Here the CDR3 DNA reads TGTGCCAGCAGCCTCCGGGACAGGGACGAGACCCAGTACTTC.

This clonotype was seen many times. V gene TRBV5-1 combines with J gene TRBJ2-2; TRBD1 matches 7 bases. CDR1 is SGHRS and CDR2 is YFSETQ in the germline V gene. Trimming took 0 bases from V and 1 from J; bases not matched to a gene: 6. The CDR3 runs to 17 residues. The CDR3 DNA reads as TGCGCCAGCAGCTTGGGGCTCCGGGACAGGAACACCGGGGAGCTGTTTTTT. Protein: CASSLGLRDRNTGELFF.

V and J are TRBV27 and TRBJ2-1, with unresolved D. CDR3 size: 13 residues. In germline, CDR1 is MNHEY, CDR2 SMNVEV (reference sequence). V was pared by 3 bases and J by 9 bases, with 12 bases between. CDR3 nucleotides: TGTGCCAGCAGTTTTCCGGGTGGTAGTGAGCAGTTCTTC. Amino acid sequence: CASSFPGGSEQFF.

The chain joins TRBV11-2 to TRBJ1-2; TRBD1 matches 9 bases. This CDR3 has 14 residues. Germline-derived CDR1 and CDR2 are SGHAT and FQNNGV. The V gene end was trimmed by 3 bases and the J gene end by 8 bases; junction bases not matched to a gene: 7. The CDR3 DNA sequence: TGTGCCAGCAGCTTGTCTGGACAGGGGAAGGGCTACACCTTC. Its translation: CASSLSGQGKGYTF.

The chain links TRBV7-2 to TRBJ2-7, with unresolved D. The CDR3 sequence is 15 residues long. The germline V gene has CDR1 SGHTA and CDR2 FQGNSA. Trimming took off 1 base at V and 0 bases at J, with 10 bases between the two ends. Here the CDR3 reads CASSLEGPLSYEQYF. Written as DNA, the CDR3 is TGTGCCAGCAGCTTAGAGGGCCCTCTCTCCTACGAGCAGTACTTC.

The chain links TRBV2 to TRBJ2-1; D gene uncertain. The V end was cut by 3 bases, the J end by 1 base, with 7 bases between. This CDR3 region has 14 residues. Per germline, CDR1 SNHLY and CDR2 FYNNEI. CDR3 in amino acids: CASSEYISYNEQFF. The CDR3 nucleotides read TGTGCCAGCAGTGAGTACATATCCTACAATGAGCAGTTCTTC.

This clonotype was seen a few times. This sequence joins TRBV30 and TRBJ2-7; D possibly corresponds to TRBD1 (6 bases). Per the germline V gene, CDR1 is GTSNPN and CDR2 is SVGIG (reference sequence). This CDR3 region has 15 residues. V was pared by 0 bases and J by 1 base, with 13 bases between. The CDR3 here is CAWSVVLGHSYEQYF. The CDR3 DNA is TGTGCCTGGAGTGTAGTCTTGGGACATTCCTACGAGCAGTACTTC.

This clonotype was counted a few times. This chain joins TRBV7-6 and TRBJ1-1; D gene unclear. In germline, CDR1 is SGHVS, CDR2 FNYEAQ. The CDR3 length is 13 residues. With 5 bases removed from V and 6 bases from J, the gap between germline ends came to 13 bases. CDR3 nucleotide sequence: TGTGCCAGCAGCCGCGGCCCTGTGGCTGAAGCTTTCTTT. It yields the protein CASSRGPVAEAFF.

The chain uses TRBV18 and TRBJ2-2; 8 bases are shared with TRBD2. The CDR3 has 15 residues. With V trimmed by 0 bases and J by 6 bases, 3 bases remained unmatched. Germline V lookup: CDR1 KGHSH, CDR2 LQKENI. The DNA of the CDR3 is TGTGCCAGCTCACCACCGACGGGAGGGCCCGGGGAGCTGTTTTTT. Its translation: CASSPPTGGPGELFF.

Ten or more counts support this clonotype. The chain carries TRBV4-3 and TRBJ2-3, with TRBD2 matching over 9 bases. In germline, CDR1 is LGHNA, CDR2 YSLEER. This CDR3 contains 17 residues. V lost 0 bases and J lost 5; bases outside the gene matches: 9. CDR3 sequence: CASSQERAGGAGDTQYF. CDR3 in DNA: TGCGCCAGCAGCCAAGAACGAGCGGGAGGCGCCGGAGATACGCAGTATTTT.

The chain uses TRBV11-2 and TRBJ2-7; 13 positions match TRBD2. V gave up 0 bases and J gave up 3 bases; unmatched junction bases: 2. The CDR3 sequence is 16 residues long. Per germline, CDR1 SGHAT and CDR2 FQNNGV. As DNA, the CDR3 is TGTGCCAGCAGCTTAGATCGGACTAGCGGGAGCTACGAGCAGTACTTC. Amino acids: CASSLDRTSGSYEQYF.

This clonotype was picked up a small number of times. This rearrangement joins TRBV29-1 to TRBJ2-3, with unresolved D. In germline, CDR1 is SQVTM, CDR2 ANQGSEA. The ends were cut back, 5 bases at V and 2 bases at J, with 14 bases in the middle. The CDR3 totals 14 residues. The CDR3 DNA follows: TGCAGCGTTCCGGCAGAACAAGCCACAGATACGCAGTATTTT. Translated: CSVPAEQATDTQYF.

This clonotype was observed a few times. V gene TRBV9 combines with J gene TRBJ2-7; 10 bases align to TRBD2. V trimming: 3 bases; J trimming: 3 bases; junction bases outside the gene matches: 3. Germline lookup yields CDR1 SGDLS and CDR2 YYNGEE. This CDR3 contains 14 residues. The CDR3 coding sequence is TGTGCCAGCAGCGCTGGACTAGCGGACTACGAGCAGTACTTC. Its translation: CASSAGLADYEQYF.

This clonotype was detected many times. The chain couples TRBV29-1 to TRBJ2-7; 10 bases line up with TRBD2. The germline V gene encodes CDR1 SQVTM and CDR2 ANQGSEA. V was clipped by 6 bases and J by 5 bases; unmatched bases: 4. The CDR3 runs 12 residues. Here the CDR3 DNA reads TGCAGCGTGCTAGCGGGAGAGAACGAGCAGTACTTC. Protein sequence: CSVLAGENEQYF.

V usage is TRBV12-2 and J usage is TRBJ2-7; TRBD2, the table's D call, was not compared with the DNA. TRBV12-2 is termed a pseudogene. The CDR3 runs 16 residues. The CDR3 nucleotides read TGTGCAAGTCGCTTAGAATACGGAGCGGCTAACCCCGTTTTGTACTTC. It codes for CASRLEYGAANPVLYF.

This clonotype occurred many times. The chain employs TRBV29-1 and TRBJ2-1, with 14 bases identical to TRBD2. Germline CDR1 SQVTM, CDR2 ANQGSEA. The V and J ends lost 8 bases and 0 bases, in that order; junction bases with no gene match: 6. This CDR3 has 16 residues. Here the CDR3 DNA reads TGCAGCTTCCGACTAGCGGGAGGGAGCTCCTACAATGAGCAGTTCTTC. It specifies CSFRLAGGSSYNEQFF.

This clonotype was seen a few times. This chain uses TRBV28 with TRBJ2-5; D may be TRBD2 (5 bases). Germline V gene lookup returns CDR1 MDHEN and CDR2 SYDVKM. V was pared by 3 bases and J by 4 bases, with 12 bases between. This CDR3 has 14 residues. The CDR3 is CASSFGGPRETQYF. The CDR3 coding sequence is TGTGCCAGCAGTTTTGGAGGTCCCCGAGAGACCCAGTACTTC.

The chain has TRBV27 and TRBJ2-7, with 7 nucleotides matching TRBD1. Germline lookup yields CDR1 MNHEY and CDR2 SMNVEV (reference sequence). This CDR3 comprises 15 residues. V was pared by 3 bases and J by 6 bases, with 11 bases of the junction left unmatched. The chain's CDR3 is CASSLLGTALSEQYF. In DNA, the CDR3 is TGTGCCAGCAGTTTGCTCGGGACAGCCTTGAGCGAGCAGTACTTC.

V usage is TRBV20-1 and J usage is TRBJ1-3; D call uncertain. Germline V gives CDR1 DFQATT, CDR2 SNEGSKA (reference sequence). The CDR3 is made up of 13 amino acids. Trimming took off 0 bases at V and 4 bases at J, with 7 bases between the two ends. The CDR3 here is CSARELGGNTIYF. The CDR3 DNA is TGCAGTGCTAGAGAATTGGGAGGAAACACCATATATTTT.

This clonotype came up a few times. The V and J genes are TRBV12-3 or TRBV12-4 and TRBJ2-1, with D uncertain. Between the trimmed V and J ends, which lost 1 base and 8 bases, there was a span of 12 bases. The CDR3 covers 14 residues. DNA for the CDR3: TGTGCCAGCAGTTTAGGTCTAGATCGGGATGAGCAGTTCTTC. Protein: CASSLGLDRDEQFF.

In this sample, this clonotype turned up a few times. This chain uses TRBV7-2 with TRBJ2-7; 7 bases map to TRBD2. Germline-derived CDR1 and CDR2 are SGHTA and FQGNSA. Trimming cost V 1 base and J 6 bases; bases outside gene matches: 3. This CDR3 is 13 amino acids long. CDR3 sequence (DNA): TGTGCCAGCAGCTTAGGCGGGAGTCCCGAGCAGTACTTC. The encoded protein is CASSLGGSPEQYF.

This clonotype came up many times. The chain couples TRBV7-9 to TRBJ2-7; 7 bases agree with TRBD1. The CDR3 extends over 15 amino acids. Germline-derived CDR1 and CDR2 are SEHNR and FQNEAQ (reference sequence). With V trimmed by 3 bases and J by 1 base, 6 bases remained unmatched. DNA for the CDR3: TGTGCCAGCAGCTTCGGACAGGACTTTTCCTACGAGCAGTACTTC. Translating gives CASSFGQDFSYEQYF.

This clonotype came up many times. The V gene is TRBV7-9, the J gene TRBJ1-1; D call uncertain. This CDR3 is 11 amino acids long. V shed 3 bases and J shed 7 bases, with 6 bases lying between them. Germline CDR1 and CDR2: SEHNR and FQNEAQ (reference sequence). The CDR3 coding sequence is TGTGCCAGCAGCTTGGGAGTTGAAGCTTTCTTT. The encoded protein is CASSLGVEAFF.

This clonotype has at least ten counts. The chain uses TRBV6-5 and TRBJ2-7; no firm D call. Trimming shortened V by 5 bases and J by 6 bases, and 14 bases separated the two germline ends. The CDR3 totals 13 residues. In germline, CDR1 is MNHEY, CDR2 SVGAGI. CDR3 nucleotides: TGTGCCAGCAGTAACCAGGCTTTGGGCGAGCAGTACTTC. The encoded protein is CASSNQALGEQYF.

This clonotype was counted at least ten times. This chain links TRBV6-2 or TRBV6-3 with TRBJ1-2, with D uncertain. Trimming stripped 3 bases from V and 8 bases from J, with 7 bases between. The CDR3 is 11 residues long. CDR1 is MNHEY, CDR2 SVGEGT, per germline. The CDR3 nucleotides read TGTGCCAGCAGTTATGGAAACGGCTACACCTTC. The encoded protein is CASSYGNGYTF.

This clonotype showed up just a few times. CDR3 sequence: CASSKGSGLPYEQYF. The CDR3 DNA sequence: TGTGCCAGCAGCAAAGGGAGTGGCCTCCCCTACGAGCAGTACTTC. The chain combines TRBV7-6 with TRBJ2-7; tentative D call: TRBD2 (5 bases). CDR3 length equals 15 residues. V lost 5 bases, J lost 2 bases, and 16 bases lay in between. Germline assignment: CDR1 SGHVS and CDR2 FNYEAQ.